This T cell receptor (beta chain) was captured by sequencing in a study of blood T cell repertoires in COVID-19. The wider study: PBMCs, B-cell-depleted T cells, or T cells were the source of the cDNA or gDNA that made up the material.

V was clipped by 8 bases and J by 0 bases; unmatched bases: 11. The CDR3 is 17 amino acids. The germline V gene encodes CDR1 MDHEN and CDR2 SYDVKM. Those enrolled, adults aged roughly 18 to 89 years, came from 24 US areas. Produced via immunoSEQ multiplex PCR; TCRdb's table is partial and in-frame only. Among fewer than 250,000 clones listed, 80% to 90% were seen once. V gene TRBV28 combines with J gene TRBJ2-2; TRBD2 agrees at 8 bases. The sequenced sample consisted of PBMCs or T cells enriched from blood (not recorded which). The TCR was taken from a woman aged 40 to 50 with acute COVID-19. CDR3 coding DNA: TGTGCCAGCGGCTATGTTCTAGCGGGCACGAACACCGGGGAGCTGTTTTTT. Protein: CASGYVLAGTNTGELFF. The entire variable domain, with the rest obtained from reference TRBV28 and TRBJ2-2, is as follows: DVKVTQSSRYLVKRTGEKVFLECVQDMDHENMFWYRQDPGLGLRLIYFSYDVKMKEKGDIPEGYSVSREKKERFSLILESASTNQTSMYLCASGYVLAGTNTGELFFGEGSRLTVL.